These 19 T cell receptor beta chains share one sample of origin, sequenced in a study of blood T cell repertoires in COVID-19. Using immunoSEQ multiplex PCR, the repertoire was profiled, and TCRdb retains in-frame clones only, with some absent. The table has approximately 230,000 clones, roughly 88% seen once; the top ten hold about 2%. The specimen sequenced was peripheral blood. The receptors come from a man under 40 who had recovered from COVID-19.

The V and J genes are TRBV6-5 and TRBJ1-1; D gene uncertain. Trimming cost V 2 bases and J 4 bases, with 11 bases left between them. CDR1 is MNHEY, CDR2 SVGAGI, per germline. This CDR3 spans 14 amino acids. The CDR3, as DNA: TGTGCCAGCAGTTACAGTACGCTGAGCACTGAAGCTTTCTTT. Protein product: CASSYSTLSTEAFF.

The V gene is TRBV12-5, the J gene TRBJ2-1; 8 bases map to TRBD2. The trim removed 6 bases at V and 5 bases at J, leaving 12 bases unmatched. Germline CDR1 and CDR2: LGHNT and FRNRAP. This CDR3 spans 16 amino acids. The CDR3: CASGELSGGDNNEQFF. Here the CDR3 DNA reads TGTGCTAGTGGAGAGCTATCGGGGGGGGATAACAATGAGCAGTTCTTC.

The chain couples TRBV4-1 to TRBJ2-1; D unclear. V was trimmed by 5 bases and J by 5 bases, leaving 22 bases between them. The CDR3 covers 17 residues. Germline lookup yields CDR1 MGHRA and CDR2 YSYEKL. CDR3 DNA sequence: TGCGCCAGCAGCAGCCCTTTCTCCGGTTCGCCCCACAATGAGCAGTTCTTC. Its protein product is CASSSPFSGSPHNEQFF.

The J gene is TRBJ1-1, the V gene TRBV19; TRBD1 matches at 7 bases. J gave up 4 bases and V 5 bases, and 16 bases lay outside the gene matches. From germline, CDR1 is LNHDA and CDR2 SQIVND (reference sequence). This CDR3 region has 17 residues. In DNA, the CDR3 is TGTGCCAGTAGTGTCAGACAGGGCCCCTTTATGGGCACTGAAGCTTTCTTT. It encodes CASSVRQGPFMGTEAFF.

The chain is built from TRBV6-6 and TRBJ2-3; 12 nucleotides match TRBD2. CDR3 length: 15 residues. Germline V gene sequence: CDR1 MNHNY, CDR2 SVGAGI (reference sequence). J lost 0 bases, V lost 5 bases, and 0 bases had no gene match. CDR3 nucleotide sequence: TGTGCCAGCAGTGGACTAGCGGGGAGCACAGATACGCAGTATTTT. This translates into CASSGLAGSTDTQYF.

V gene TRBV5-4 combines with J gene TRBJ2-3; D is perhaps TRBD1 (5 bases). This CDR3 has 13 amino acids. The V gene's germline CDR1 is SGHNT and CDR2 YYREEE (reference sequence). With 4 bases removed from V and 7 bases from J, the gap between germline ends came to 13 bases. Here the CDR3 reads CASSVKGPHTQYF. In DNA form, the CDR3 reads TGTGCCAGCAGCGTGAAGGGGCCCCATACGCAGTATTTT.

V usage is TRBV5-4 and J usage is TRBJ2-7; TRBD2 is a possible D gene (5 bases). The CDR3 is 16 amino acids. V lost 1 base and J 2 bases, leaving 16 bases between the germline ends. Per the germline V gene, CDR1 is SGHNT and CDR2 is YYREEE (reference sequence). CDR3: CASSLQRAVGTYEQYF. The DNA for the CDR3 is TGTGCCAGCAGCTTGCAGAGGGCAGTGGGGACCTACGAGCAGTACTTC. Variable domain in full (rest from reference TRBV5-4 and TRBJ2-7): ETGVTQSPTHLIKTRGQQVTLRCSSQSGHNTVSWYQQALGQGPQFIFQYYREEENGRGNFPPRFSGLQFPNYSSELNVNALELDDSALYLCASSLQRAVGTYEQYFGPGTRLTVT.

The chain joins TRBV28 to TRBJ1-5; no clear D. Trimming pared 6 bases from V and 7 bases from J, leaving 13 bases between. Germline CDR1 MDHEN, CDR2 SYDVKM. The CDR3 spans 13 residues. DNA for the CDR3: TGTGCCAGCAGCACTGCTGGTCCCCAGCCCCAGCATTTT. This codes for CASSTAGPQPQHF.

The chain recombines TRBV4-3 with TRBJ2-1, with TRBD2 matching 11 bases. The CDR3 contains 17 residues. V dropped 3 bases and J dropped 4; count of bases not matched to a gene: 8. Per germline, CDR1 LGHNA and CDR2 YSLEER. The CDR3 nucleotides read TGCGCCAGCAGCCATGCTACCGGGACTAGCGGTTACAATGAGCAGTTCTTC. Translated, it gives CASSHATGTSGYNEQFF.

The CDR3 sequence: CASSYSIWNTEAFF. Here the CDR3 DNA reads TGTGCCAGCAGTTACTCTATATGGAACACTGAAGCTTTCTTT. The chain joins TRBV6-6 to TRBJ1-1; D unresolved. The CDR3 length is 14 residues. Trimming took off 0 bases at V and 1 base at J, with 6 bases between the two ends. Germline CDR1 is MNHNY and CDR2 is SVGAGI (reference sequence).

This chain joins TRBV5-4 and TRBJ1-4; 7 bases map to TRBD1. CDR3 length: 16 amino acids. V lost 3 bases, J lost 7 bases, and 12 bases stayed unmatched. The germline CDR1 and CDR2 sequences are SGHNT and YYREEE (reference sequence). The CDR3 sequence: CASSSRGGGIGEKLFF. Here the CDR3 DNA reads TGTGCCAGCAGCTCACGAGGGGGCGGGATTGGTGAAAAACTGTTTTTT. The whole variable domain, filled in from reference TRBV5-4 and TRBJ1-4, reads ETGVTQSPTHLIKTRGQQVTLRCSSQSGHNTVSWYQQALGQGPQFIFQYYREEENGRGNFPPRFSGLQFPNYSSELNVNALELDDSALYLCASSSRGGGIGEKLFFGSGTQLSVL.

This chain uses TRBV6-5 with TRBJ1-1, with unresolved D. The length of the CDR3 is 14 residues. The germline gives CDR1 MNHEY, CDR2 SVGAGI. V lost 6 bases, J lost 0 bases, and 11 bases lay in between. The CDR3 loop is CASSPRRVNTEAFF. The CDR3 nucleotides are TGTGCCAGCAGCCCCAGACGGGTGAACACTGAAGCTTTCTTT.

The gene calls are TRBV19 and TRBJ1-1, with D perhaps TRBD1 (5 bases). Trimming removed 6 bases from V and 6 bases from J, with 17 bases in between. Per germline, CDR1 LNHDA and CDR2 SQIVND (reference sequence). The CDR3 contains 14 residues. CDR3 coding DNA: TGTGCCAGTAGGGTCCCCTCCACAGGCGCTGAAGCTTTCTTT. Its protein is CASRVPSTGAEAFF.

The chain combines TRBV5-4 with TRBJ1-6; D perhaps matches TRBD1 (6 bases). The ends were cut back, 5 bases at V and 5 bases at J, with 11 bases in the middle. This CDR3 spans 14 amino acids. Germline V gene data show CDR1 as SGHNT and CDR2 as YYREEE (reference sequence). The CDR3, as DNA: TGTGCCAGCAGTTTTGGACAGAATAATTCACCCCTCCACTTT. Its translation is CASSFGQNNSPLHF.

This clone was picked up a small number of times. The chain employs TRBV11-2 and TRBJ1-1, with TRBD1 as a possible D gene (5 bases). CDR1 and CDR2 (germline): SGHAT, FQNNGV. There are 14 residues in the CDR3. V lost 3 bases and J lost 1, with 9 bases in between. Written as DNA, the CDR3 is TGTGCCAGCAGCTTTTCAGGGTCGAACACTGAAGCTTTCTTT. Translated: CASSFSGSNTEAFF.

The chain carries TRBV12-5 and TRBJ2-5, with 15 bases fitting TRBD2. V lost 3 bases, J lost 2 bases, and 1 base stayed unmatched. This CDR3 has 16 amino acids. Per germline, CDR1 LGHNT and CDR2 FRNRAP. In nucleotides, the CDR3 is TGTGCTAGTGGTTTTGGGACTAGCGGGGGGCAAGAGACCCAGTACTTC. It specifies CASGFGTSGGQETQYF. The full variable domain, completed using reference TRBV12-5 and TRBJ2-5, is DARVTQTPRHKVTEMGQEVTMRCQPILGHNTVFWYRQTMMQGLELLAYFRNRAPLDDSGMPKDRFSAEMPDATLATLKIQPSEPRDSAVYFCASGFGTSGGQETQYFGPGTRLLVL.

This clone has more than one count but fewer than ten. This rearrangement joins TRBV4-1 to TRBJ2-3, with TRBD2 matching 12 bases. With V trimmed by 1 base and J by 1 base, 12 bases remained unmatched. In germline, CDR1 is MGHRA, CDR2 YSYEKL. This CDR3 is 20 amino acids long. The CDR3 spells CASSQGDRLAGGPGTDTQYF. Here the CDR3 DNA reads TGCGCCAGCAGCCAAGGAGATAGGCTAGCGGGGGGGCCCGGCACAGATACGCAGTATTTT.

The rearrangement uses TRBV6-4 and TRBJ2-3; TRBD2 matches 9 bases. J gave up 0 bases and V 8 bases, and 3 bases lay outside the gene matches. The CDR3 consists of 14 residues. Germline CDR1 MRHNA, CDR2 SNTAGT. The CDR3 region is CASLRGGSTDTQYF. The CDR3 region has the DNA TGTGCCAGCCTGCGGGGGGGAAGCACAGATACGCAGTATTTT.

This chain joins TRBV9 and TRBJ1-3, with no clear D. CDR1 is SGDLS and CDR2 is YYNGEE in the germline V gene. V was shortened by 10 bases and J by 1 base, with 6 bases between the two germline ends. The CDR3 sequence is 11 residues long. CDR3 nucleotides: TGTGCCCCCGTGTCTGGAAACACCATATATTTT. Translation gives CAPVSGNTIYF.